This paragraph reports one TCR beta chain. As processed by the authors: For nucleated cells, counts were estimated from reference gene primer amplification. Libraries were prepared by immunoSEQ multiplex PCR; TCRdb keeps only in-frame clonotypes and omits some of them. That table is the source of V, J and clone size, and D and trimming were worked out from the DNA. This table holds 40,000 to 55,000 clones, 85% to 95% found once. There are 16 residues in the CDR3. The J segment lost 6 bases and the V segment lost 2 bases, leaving 7 bases of the junction unmatched. The germline gives CDR1 MNHNS, CDR2 SASEGT. The sample comes from a study of blood T cell repertoires in COVID-19. Overall study: Spain, Italy and the United States supplied samples that represented acute and convalescent COVID-19. In each case, the material was cDNA or gDNA derived from T cells, B-cell-depleted T cells, or PBMCs.

This chain joins TRBV6-1 and TRBJ2-3; 11 bases match TRBD2. The sequence was obtained from a woman aged 80 or over with acute or convalescent COVID-19. The sample was peripheral blood. Written as DNA, the CDR3 is TGTGCCAGCAGTGAAAGTCTAGCGGGAGGTTATGATACGCAGTATTTT. It encodes CASSESLAGGYDTQYF.